The sequence of this T cell receptor beta chain was determined in a study of blood T cells in healthy people across ages. Whole-study results and caveats: Greater diversity and more naive CD4+ cells were seen in long-lived donors than in aged donors.

A second about 7 to 12 cycle PCR used barcoded and J-beta primers. Sequencing of every sample gave 3 million or more CDR3-containing paired-end reads. Each CDR3 protein gets one entry after TCRdb re-called the 5' RACE reads with MiXCR. There are some 1,800,000 distinct CDR3 sequences in the sample; about two fifths occur only once, and 23% lies in the top ten. Worth noting for this clonotype: The antigen is not known.

The donors, all healthy, were Caucasians living in Russia, aged about 6 to 100. Trimming shortened V by 5 bases and J by 13 bases, and 18 bases separated the two germline ends. Germline V gene data show CDR1 as SGHTA and CDR2 as FQGTGA. The CDR3 runs 13 residues. The clonotype comes from a human donor in good health. Sequencing was carried out using blood. The V call is TRBV7-3, the J call TRBJ2-4, with unresolved D. CDR3 bases: TGTGCCAGCAGCCCCAGTGCCCACAATGAGCAGTACTTC. Amino acid sequence: CASSPSAHNEQYF.